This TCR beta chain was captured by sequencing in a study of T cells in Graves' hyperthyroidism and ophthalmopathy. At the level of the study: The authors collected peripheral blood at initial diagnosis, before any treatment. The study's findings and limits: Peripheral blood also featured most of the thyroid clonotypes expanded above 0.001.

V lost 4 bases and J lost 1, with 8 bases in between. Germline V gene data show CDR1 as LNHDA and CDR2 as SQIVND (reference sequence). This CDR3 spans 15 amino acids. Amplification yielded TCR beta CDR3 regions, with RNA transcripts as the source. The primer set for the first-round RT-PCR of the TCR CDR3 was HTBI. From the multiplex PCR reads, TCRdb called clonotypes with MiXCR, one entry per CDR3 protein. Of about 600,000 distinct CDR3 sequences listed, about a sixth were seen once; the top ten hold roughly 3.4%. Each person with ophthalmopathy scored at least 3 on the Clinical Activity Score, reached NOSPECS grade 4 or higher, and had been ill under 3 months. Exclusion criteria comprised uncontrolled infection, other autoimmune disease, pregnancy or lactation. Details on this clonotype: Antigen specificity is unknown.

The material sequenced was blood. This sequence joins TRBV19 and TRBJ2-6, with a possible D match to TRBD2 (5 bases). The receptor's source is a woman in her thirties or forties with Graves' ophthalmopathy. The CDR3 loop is CASSNGLSGANVLTF. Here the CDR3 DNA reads TGTGCCAGTAGTAACGGACTTTCTGGGGCCAACGTCCTGACTTTC.